A single sample gave rise to the 32 T cell receptor beta chains below, sequenced in a study of shared clonotypes between healthy human individuals. This table comes from immunoSEQ multiplex PCR, and its TCRdb copy is limited to in-frame clones, with some not included. This table holds fewer than 130,000 clones, 67% found once. The sequencing sample was made of memory CD8+ T cells sorted from blood. Stated subset: CD45RO+ cells pooled with CCR7-negative TemRA cells. These receptors originate from a woman aged 30 to 39 in good health.

The chain couples TRBV28 to TRBJ1-1; 9 bases match TRBD1. The CDR3 runs 13 residues. Per germline, CDR1 MDHEN and CDR2 SYDVKM. V was pared by 7 bases and J by 2 bases, with 2 bases of the junction left unmatched. The CDR3 is CASKDRGNTEAFF. CDR3 in DNA: TGTGCCAGCAAGGACAGGGGTAACACTGAAGCTTTCTTT.

The chain links TRBV29-1 to TRBJ1-1; D not resolved. This CDR3 contains 12 residues. Trimming removed 2 bases at V and 7 bases at J, with 11 bases between. Germline V gene sequence: CDR1 SQVTM, CDR2 ANQGSEA. The CDR3 DNA sequence: TGCAGCGTTGAAACGAGGGATGTTGAAGCTTTCTTT. This translates into CSVETRDVEAFF.

This clone has only a few counts. The chain recombines TRBV9 with TRBJ2-7; no firm D call. V was pared by 3 bases and J by 4 bases, with 14 bases between. CDR1 and CDR2 (germline): SGDLS, YYNGEE. CDR3 size: 14 residues. This CDR3 is CASSADQTGYEQYF. The DNA of the CDR3 is TGTGCCAGCAGCGCAGACCAAACCGGTTACGAGCAGTACTTC.

This clone was found once. The rearrangement links TRBV4-2 to TRBJ2-7; 9 bases line up with TRBD1. V lost 4 bases, J lost 4 bases, and 11 bases stayed unmatched. CDR1 is LGHNA, CDR2 YNFKEQ, per germline. The length of the CDR3 is 16 residues. CDR3 loop: CASSRFPGQGIYEQYF. The CDR3, as DNA: TGTGCCAGCAGCCGCTTTCCCGGACAGGGGATTTACGAGCAGTACTTC.

This clone was seen ten or more times. This chain connects TRBV5-5 to TRBJ1-2; no reliable D call. Germline CDR1 SGHKS, CDR2 YYEKEE (reference sequence). The V end was cut by 6 bases, the J end by 4 bases, with 16 bases between. The CDR3 consists of 14 residues. The CDR3 DNA sequence: TGTGCCAGCACCCGAACGCTTGATGCCTATGGCTACACCTTC. Translation gives CASTRTLDAYGYTF.

This clone showed up just a few times. In DNA, the CDR3 is TGTGCCAGCAGCTACGAGATGAACACTGAAGCTTTCTTT. Its translation: CASSYEMNTEAFF. The V call is TRBV7-8, the J call TRBJ1-1; D uncertain. Germline CDR1 reads SGHVS; CDR2 reads FQNEAQ. The germline V and J ends were trimmed by 4 bases and 0 bases, with 6 bases remaining between them. The CDR3 contains 13 residues.

The rearrangement links TRBV10-3 to TRBJ2-1; TRBD2 matches 10 bases. Germline-derived CDR1 and CDR2 are ENHRY and SYGVKD. Germline trimming cut 7 bases from V and 2 bases from J; bases unmatched to any gene: 8. The CDR3 has 16 amino acids. In DNA, the CDR3 is TGTGCCATCACCGAACTAGCGGGAAGGCCCTACAATGAGCAGTTCTTC. Residues: CAITELAGRPYNEQFF.

This sequence joins TRBV30 and TRBJ2-7; D may be TRBD2 (6 bases). The CDR3 consists of 13 residues. The V gene's germline CDR1 is GTSNPN and CDR2 SVGIG (reference sequence). V was trimmed by 0 bases and J by 4 bases, leaving 10 bases between them. CDR3 region: CAWSVSLAYEQYF. As DNA, the CDR3 is TGTGCCTGGAGTGTAAGTCTAGCGTACGAGCAGTACTTC.

The V gene is TRBV5-5, the J gene TRBJ2-5; 11 bases align to TRBD2. The V and J ends lost 0 bases and 2 bases, in that order; junction bases with no gene match: 3. The length of the CDR3 is 16 residues. Germline CDR1 is SGHKS and CDR2 is YYEKEE (reference sequence). CDR3 in DNA: TGTGCCAGCAGCTTGGCCGGGACTAGCGGACAAGAGACCCAGTACTTC. It translates to CASSLAGTSGQETQYF.

This chain joins TRBV6-5 and TRBJ2-5, with TRBD2 matching 7 bases. V dropped 8 bases and J dropped 4; count of bases not matched to a gene: 1. The CDR3 consists of 11 residues. The germline gives CDR1 MNHEY, CDR2 SVGAGI. In DNA, the CDR3 is TGTGCCAGCGGCGGGGGAGAGACCCAGTACTTC. Translating gives CASGGGETQYF.

The rearrangement uses TRBV7-2 and TRBJ2-1; D remains unclear. V lost 5 bases and J lost 4, with 18 bases in between. The CDR3 runs to 16 residues. Germline V gene lookup returns CDR1 SGHTA and CDR2 FQGNSA. CDR3 in DNA: TGTGCCAGCAGCACCCACTCGCTAGTGGTTTACAATGAGCAGTTCTTC. This gives the protein CASSTHSLVVYNEQFF.

V usage is TRBV6-5 and J usage is TRBJ2-7; the match to TRBD2 covers 7 bases. V lost 2 bases and J lost 6; bases outside the gene matches: 10. The CDR3 covers 15 residues. Germline V gene sequence: CDR1 MNHEY, CDR2 SVGAGI. For the CDR3, the DNA is TGTGCCAGCAGTTACACATCAGGGAGGGCTGGCGAGCAGTACTTC. Translation: CASSYTSGRAGEQYF.

This clone appeared a few times. The chain couples TRBV27 to TRBJ2-1; D tentatively reads TRBD1 or TRBD2 (6 bases each). The CDR3 has 18 residues. The germline V gene has CDR1 MNHEY and CDR2 SMNVEV (reference sequence). V lost 2 bases, J lost 2 bases, and 19 bases lay in between. Written as DNA, the CDR3 is TGTGCCAGCAGTTTAGGAGGGGGTAGCGCTGTCCCCTACAATGAGCAGTTCTTC. Translated: CASSLGGGSAVPYNEQFF.

The V and J genes are TRBV6-1 and TRBJ2-7, with D uncertain. The germline V gene has CDR1 MNHNS and CDR2 SASEGT. V was clipped by 10 bases and J by 0 bases, with 16 bases between them. The CDR3 is 14 amino acids. CDR3 DNA sequence: TGTGCCATCAAGACGCCTAAGAGCTCCTACGAGCAGTACTTC. Translating it yields CAIKTPKSSYEQYF.

The chain joins TRBV5-1 to TRBJ2-7, with TRBD1 matching 8 bases. Germline-derived CDR1 and CDR2 are SGHRS and YFSETQ. The ends lost 0 bases at V and 6 bases at J; junction bases unmatched: 5. This CDR3 spans 14 amino acids. The CDR3: CASSLGQGFTEQYF. The CDR3 coding sequence is TGCGCCAGCAGCTTGGGACAGGGGTTCACCGAGCAGTACTTC.

The chain couples TRBV7-3 to TRBJ1-1, with 8 nucleotides matching TRBD1. The CDR3 length is 13 residues. Germline CDR1 reads SGHTA; CDR2 reads FQGTGA. V gave up 5 bases and J gave up 3 bases; unmatched junction bases: 2. The CDR3 loop is CASSKQGDTEAFF. The CDR3 DNA reads TGTGCCAGCAGCAAACAGGGGGACACTGAAGCTTTCTTT. Supplemented by reference TRBV7-3 and TRBJ1-1, the full variable domain reads GAGVSQTPSNKVTEKGKYVELRCDPISGHTALYWYRQSLGQGPEFLIYFQGTGAADDSGLPNDRFFAVRPEGSVSTLKIQRTERGDSAVYLCASSKQGDTEAFFGQGTRLTVV.

The chain carries TRBV5-8 and TRBJ1-2; TRBD1 might be the D (5 bases). The CDR3 is 13 residues long. V was cut by 5 bases and J by 1 base, with 9 bases left in between. In germline, CDR1 is SGHTS, CDR2 YDEGEE. The CDR3 here is CASSPTDNYGYTF. CDR3 sequence (DNA): TGTGCCAGCAGTCCGACAGATAACTATGGCTACACCTTC.

This clone was seen a handful of times. The chain has TRBV11-2 and TRBJ2-5; 9 bases line up with TRBD2. Germline CDR1 reads SGHAT; CDR2 reads FQNNGV. V lost 3 bases and J lost 7; bases outside the gene matches: 9. This CDR3 is 15 amino acids long. The CDR3 bases are TGTGCCAGCAGCTTGCGGGAGGGCGTCAGGTCGACCCAGTACTTC. Residues: CASSLREGVRSTQYF.

This clone was observed a few times. This chain joins TRBV5-5 and TRBJ1-1; 7 bases agree with TRBD1. Trimming cost V 3 bases and J 3 bases; bases outside gene matches: 2. This CDR3 is 13 amino acids long. Germline CDR1 reads SGHKS; CDR2 reads YYEKEE (reference sequence). CDR3 sequence (DNA): TGTGCCAGCAGCTATGGGACAGACACTGAAGCTTTCTTT. Translated, it gives CASSYGTDTEAFF.

The genes are TRBV7-6 and TRBJ2-1, with 11 positions matching TRBD2. The CDR3 totals 13 residues. Losses at the gene ends were 2 bases for V and 14 bases for J; bases not matched to a gene: 5. CDR1 and CDR2 (germline): SGHVS, FNYEAQ. The CDR3 here is CASSLTVAGGEFF. The DNA of the CDR3 is TGTGCCAGCAGCTTAACCGTAGCGGGGGGGGAGTTCTTC.

This clone was seen ten or more times. The J gene is TRBJ2-1, the V gene TRBV30; TRBD2 agrees at 11 bases. The CDR3 has 12 residues. Germline V CDR1 and CDR2: GTSNPN, SVGIG (reference sequence). The ends lost 2 bases at V and 12 bases at J; junction bases unmatched: 3. The CDR3: CAWSLTSGGQFF. CDR3 DNA sequence: TGTGCCTGGAGTCTTACTAGCGGGGGGCAGTTCTTC.

This clone appeared many times. J is TRBJ2-3 and V is TRBV9; D unclear. This CDR3 contains 13 residues. V was shortened by 0 bases and J by 5 bases, with 7 bases between the two germline ends. CDR1 is SGDLS and CDR2 is YYNGEE in the germline V gene. CDR3: CASSVGLGDTQYF. The CDR3 DNA reads as TGTGCCAGCAGCGTAGGGCTGGGAGATACGCAGTATTTT.

The V call is TRBV27, the J call TRBJ1-2; D is unresolved. The CDR3 spans 14 residues. V lost 0 bases, J lost 4 bases, and 9 bases lay in between. The germline V gene has CDR1 MNHEY and CDR2 SMNVEV (reference sequence). The CDR3 DNA follows: TGTGCCAGCAGTTTATCGTGGGGTATCTATGGCTACACCTTC. This translates into CASSLSWGIYGYTF.

There are many counts of this clone. Other nucleotide sequences in the sample specify the same CDR3. The J gene is TRBJ2-1, the V gene TRBV27; weak D call: TRBD2 (5 bases). This CDR3 comprises 11 residues. Trimming took off 4 bases at V and 10 bases at J, with 8 bases between the two ends. The germline V gene has CDR1 MNHEY and CDR2 SMNVEV (reference sequence). The CDR3 nucleotides are TGTGCCAGCAGTTCCGGACTGGAGCAGTTCTTC. Residues: CASSSGLEQFF.

The genes are TRBV5-6 and TRBJ2-7; 7 bases agree with TRBD2. Looked up from germline, CDR1 is SGHDT and CDR2 is YYEEEE. V gave up 7 bases and J gave up 0 bases; unmatched junction bases: 4. The CDR3 length is 13 residues. Written as DNA, the CDR3 is TGTGCCAGCCGGGACTACCGCTCCTACGAGCAGTACTTC. Residues: CASRDYRSYEQYF.

This chain joins TRBV4-1 and TRBJ2-7, with D possibly matching TRBD2 (6 bases). The ends were cut back, 2 bases at V and 2 bases at J, with 13 bases in the middle. The CDR3 consists of 15 residues. Germline V lookup: CDR1 MGHRA, CDR2 YSYEKL. CDR3: CASSQLVGTPYEQYF. As DNA, the CDR3 is TGCGCCAGCAGCCAATTAGTCGGGACTCCCTACGAGCAGTACTTC.

This sequence joins TRBV18 and TRBJ1-1; TRBD1 matches 8 bases. The V gene's germline CDR1 is KGHSH and CDR2 LQKENI. Trimming took 5 bases from V and 2 from J; bases not matched to a gene: 4. This CDR3 is built from 14 residues. In nucleotides, the CDR3 is TGTGCCAGCTCAGGTGGACAGGGTAACACTGAAGCTTTCTTT. The encoded protein is CASSGGQGNTEAFF.

The chain carries TRBV7-6 and TRBJ2-1; D is uncertain. CDR1 is SGHVS and CDR2 is FNYEAQ in the germline V gene. The CDR3 runs to 15 residues. V was cut by 4 bases and J by 6 bases, with 16 bases left in between. The DNA for the CDR3 is TGTGCCAGCAGCTCCGCCCGGGCGAGTAGCAATGAGCAGTTCTTC. Protein sequence: CASSSARASSNEQFF.

The chain employs TRBV5-6 and TRBJ2-7; the D call may be TRBD1 or TRBD2 (6 bases each). CDR3 length: 14 residues. Trimming removed 0 bases from V and 2 bases from J, with 9 bases in between. Germline-derived CDR1 and CDR2 are SGHDT and YYEEEE. The CDR3 sequence is CASSLGGDTYEQYF. CDR3 coding DNA: TGTGCCAGCAGCTTGGGCGGGGACACCTACGAGCAGTACTTC.

This clone was detected only a few times. The gene calls are TRBV7-2 and TRBJ2-7; the match to TRBD2 covers 9 bases. The CDR3 has 15 amino acids. Germline CDR1 is SGHTA and CDR2 is FQGNSA. Germline trimming cut 3 bases from V and 8 bases from J; bases unmatched to any gene: 11. The CDR3 protein is CASSFSSREGRQQYF. CDR3 coding DNA: TGTGCCAGCAGCTTTAGTTCGCGGGAGGGTCGCCAGCAGTACTTC.

The chain combines TRBV10-1 with TRBJ2-7; D is ambiguous. The germline V and J ends were trimmed by 5 bases and 2 bases, with 13 bases remaining between them. Germline V gene lookup returns CDR1 WNHNN and CDR2 SYGVQD (reference sequence). The CDR3 loop spans 14 amino acids. The CDR3 nucleotides read TGCGCCAGCAGTAAGAGACTCCCTCCCTACGAGCAGTACTTC. It is translated as CASSKRLPPYEQYF.

CDR3 amino acids: CATSRVREPHEQYF. CDR3 DNA sequence: TGTGCCACCAGCAGAGTACGGGAACCCCACGAGCAGTACTTC. The chain recombines TRBV15 with TRBJ2-7; tentatively, D is TRBD2 (5 bases). The V and J ends lost 1 base and 5 bases respectively, with 12 bases between them. CDR3 length: 14 amino acids. From germline, CDR1 is LNHNV and CDR2 YYDKDF (reference sequence).